The sequence of this TCR beta chain was determined in a study of type 1 regulatory T cells. Study overall: An in vitro protocol generated T-allo10, a Tr1-enriched, alloantigen-specific CD4 T cell product. Study conclusions and caveats: Type 1 regulatory T cells had a more restricted TCR repertoire than non-type 1 regulatory T cells.

This clonotype is a singleton in its sample. No antigen is known for it. MiXCR, applied by TCRdb to the reads, yields one record per CDR3 protein. The sample includes 70,000 or so distinct CDR3 sequences, less than 25% of them seen just once. CDR3 length: 17 amino acids. Germline lookup yields CDR1 KGHSH and CDR2 LQKENI. Trimming took 6 bases from V and 1 from J, leaving 19 bases between them. Material: cultured type 1 regulatory T (Tr1) cells, either the whole culture or a sorted fraction (not recorded which). The chain recombines TRBV18 with TRBJ2-4; possible D gene TRBD2, 6 bases. The sequence was obtained from a human donor in good health. CDR3 amino acids: CASSPFGGIAAKNIQYF. CDR3 coding DNA: TGTGCCAGCTCTCCATTTGGGGGGATCGCGGCCAAAAACATTCAGTACTTC.